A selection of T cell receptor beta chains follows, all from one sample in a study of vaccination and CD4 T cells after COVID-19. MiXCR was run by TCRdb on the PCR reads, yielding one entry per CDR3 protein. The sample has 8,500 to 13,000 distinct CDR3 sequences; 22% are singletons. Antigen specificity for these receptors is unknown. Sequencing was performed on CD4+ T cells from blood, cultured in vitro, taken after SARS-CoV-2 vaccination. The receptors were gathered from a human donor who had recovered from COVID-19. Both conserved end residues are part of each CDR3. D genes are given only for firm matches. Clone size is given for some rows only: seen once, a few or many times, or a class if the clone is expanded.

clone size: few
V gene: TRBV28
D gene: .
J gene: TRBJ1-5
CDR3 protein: CASSLFRHSNQPQHF
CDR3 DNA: TGTGCCAGCAGCCTTTTCCGCCATAGCAATCAGCCCCAGCATTTT

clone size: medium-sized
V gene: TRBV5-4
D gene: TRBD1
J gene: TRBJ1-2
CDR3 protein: CASSSGTGTNYGYTF
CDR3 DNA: TGTGCCAGCAGTTCCGGGACAGGGACTAACTATGGCTACACCTTC

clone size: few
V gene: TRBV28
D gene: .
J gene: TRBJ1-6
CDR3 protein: CASSRDLNSPLHF
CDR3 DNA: TGTGCCAGCAGCAGGGATCTTAATTCACCCCTCCACTTT

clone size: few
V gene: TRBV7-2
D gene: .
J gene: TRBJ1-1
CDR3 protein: CASSSRSMNTEAFF
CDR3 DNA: TGTGCCAGCAGCTCCCGCAGCATGAACACTGAAGCTTTCTTT

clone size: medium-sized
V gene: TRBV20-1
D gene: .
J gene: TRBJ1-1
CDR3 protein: CSAPRVEAAFF
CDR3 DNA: TGCAGTGCTCCCCGGGTAGAGGCAGCTTTCTTT

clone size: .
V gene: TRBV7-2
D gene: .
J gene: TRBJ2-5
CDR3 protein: CASNSGALAQETQYF
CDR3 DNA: TGTGCCAGCAACAGTGGGGCTCTCGCCCAAGAGACCCAGTACTTC

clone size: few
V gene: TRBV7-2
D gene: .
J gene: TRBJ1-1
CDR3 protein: CASSLVGGSRTEAFF
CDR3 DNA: TGTGCCAGCAGCTTAGTTGGGGGGTCGAGAACTGAAGCTTTCTTT

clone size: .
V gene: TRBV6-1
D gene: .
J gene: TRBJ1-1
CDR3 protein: CASSETTVVGGRAFF
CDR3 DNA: TGTGCCAGCAGTGAAACTACTGTGGTTGGGGGCAGGGCTTTCTTT

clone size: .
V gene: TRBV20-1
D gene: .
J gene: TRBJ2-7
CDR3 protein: CSAKPYGAPYEQYF
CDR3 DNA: TGCAGTGCTAAGCCCTACGGGGCCCCCTACGAGCAGTACTTC

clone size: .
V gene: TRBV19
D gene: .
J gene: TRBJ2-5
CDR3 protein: CASKDRETQYF
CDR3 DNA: TGTGCCAGTAAGGACCGAGAGACCCAGTACTTC

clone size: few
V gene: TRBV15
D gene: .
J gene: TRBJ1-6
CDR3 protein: CATSRVLSTGPSPLHF
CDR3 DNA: TGTGCCACCAGCAGAGTTCTTTCGACAGGTCCCTCACCCCTCCACTTT

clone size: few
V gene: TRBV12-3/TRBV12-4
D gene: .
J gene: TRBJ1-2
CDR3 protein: CASTRSFTTSNYGYTF
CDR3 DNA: TGTGCCAGCACCCGATCGTTCACCACATCTAACTATGGCTACACCTTC

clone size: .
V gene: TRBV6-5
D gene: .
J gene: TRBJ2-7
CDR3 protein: CASSYGPSYEQYF
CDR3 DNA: TGTGCCAGCAGTTACGGGCCTTCCTACGAGCAGTACTTC

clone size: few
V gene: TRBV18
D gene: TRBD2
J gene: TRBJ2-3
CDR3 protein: CASSPEGLASATQYF
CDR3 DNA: TGTGCCAGCTCACCAGAGGGACTAGCCTCAGCTACGCAGTATTTT

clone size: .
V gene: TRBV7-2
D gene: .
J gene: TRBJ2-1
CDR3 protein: CASSLIGGDRFNEQFF
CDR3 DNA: TGTGCCAGCAGCTTGATCGGTGGGGACCGATTTAATGAGCAGTTCTTC

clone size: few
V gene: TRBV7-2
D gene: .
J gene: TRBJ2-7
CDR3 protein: CASSPRGNPNTYEQYF
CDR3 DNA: TGTGCCAGCAGCCCAAGGGGGAACCCGAATACGTACGAGCAGTACTTC

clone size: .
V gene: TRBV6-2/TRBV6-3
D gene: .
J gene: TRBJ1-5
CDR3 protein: CASSYLGPYSNQPQHF
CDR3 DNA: TGTGCCAGCAGTTACCTCGGACCTTATAGCAATCAGCCCCAGCATTTT

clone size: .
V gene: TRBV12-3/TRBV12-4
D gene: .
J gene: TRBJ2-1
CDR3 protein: CASSAGLNEQFF
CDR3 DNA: TGTGCCAGCAGCGCTGGACTTAATGAGCAGTTCTTC

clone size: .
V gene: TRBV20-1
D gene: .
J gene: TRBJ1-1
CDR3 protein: CSAREGGQTEAFF
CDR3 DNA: TGCAGTGCTAGAGAAGGAGGACAGACCGAAGCTTTCTTT

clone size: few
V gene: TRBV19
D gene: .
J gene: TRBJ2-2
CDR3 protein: CASSISGTGELFF
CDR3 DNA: TGTGCCAGTAGTATCTCGGGGACCGGGGAGCTGTTTTTT

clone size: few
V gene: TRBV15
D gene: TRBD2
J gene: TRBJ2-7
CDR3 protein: CASRASGRASYEQYF
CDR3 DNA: TGTGCCTCACGGGCTAGCGGGAGGGCCTCCTACGAGCAGTACTTC

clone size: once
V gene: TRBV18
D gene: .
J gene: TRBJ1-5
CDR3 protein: CASSPQGVQPQHF
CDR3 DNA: TGTGCCAGCTCACCACAAGGGGTTCAGCCCCAGCATTTT

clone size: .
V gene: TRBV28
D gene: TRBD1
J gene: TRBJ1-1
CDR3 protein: CASSPPDRVNTEAFF
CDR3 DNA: TGTGCCAGCAGTCCCCCCGACAGGGTGAACACTGAAGCTTTCTTT

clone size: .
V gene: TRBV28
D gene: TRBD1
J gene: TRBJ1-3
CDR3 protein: CASYPATGHGNTIYF
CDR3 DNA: TGTGCCAGTTACCCGGCGACAGGGCACGGAAACACCATATATTTT

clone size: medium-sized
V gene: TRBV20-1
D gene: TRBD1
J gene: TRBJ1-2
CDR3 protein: CSARTGGDYGYTF
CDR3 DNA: TGCAGTGCTAGGACAGGGGGTGACTATGGCTACACCTTC

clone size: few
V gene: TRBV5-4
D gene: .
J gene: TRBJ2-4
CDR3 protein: CASSLAYGGGGNIQYF
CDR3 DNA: TGTGCCAGCAGCTTGGCCTATGGGGGAGGGGGAAACATTCAGTACTTC

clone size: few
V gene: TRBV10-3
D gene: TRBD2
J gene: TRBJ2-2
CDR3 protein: CAISPGGGVTGELFF
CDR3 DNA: TGTGCCATCAGTCCTGGGGGAGGGGTCACCGGGGAGCTGTTTTTT

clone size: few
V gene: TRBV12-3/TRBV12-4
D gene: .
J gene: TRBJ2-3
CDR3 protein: CASTPRGLTDTQYF
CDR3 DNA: TGTGCCAGCACCCCGCGGGGCCTCACAGATACGCAGTATTTT